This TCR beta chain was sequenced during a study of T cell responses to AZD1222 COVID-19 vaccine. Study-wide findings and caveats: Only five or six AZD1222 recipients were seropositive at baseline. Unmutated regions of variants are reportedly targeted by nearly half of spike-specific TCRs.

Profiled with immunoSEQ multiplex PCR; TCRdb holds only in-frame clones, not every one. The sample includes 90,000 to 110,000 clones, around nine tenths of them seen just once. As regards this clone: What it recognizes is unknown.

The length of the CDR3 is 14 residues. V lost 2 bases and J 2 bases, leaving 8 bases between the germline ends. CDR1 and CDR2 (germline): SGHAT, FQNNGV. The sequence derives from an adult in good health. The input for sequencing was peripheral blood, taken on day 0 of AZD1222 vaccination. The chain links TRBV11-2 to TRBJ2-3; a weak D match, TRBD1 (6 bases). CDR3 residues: CASSLQGPTDTQYF. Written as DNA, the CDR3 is TGTGCCAGCAGCTTACAGGGGCCCACAGATACGCAGTATTTT.